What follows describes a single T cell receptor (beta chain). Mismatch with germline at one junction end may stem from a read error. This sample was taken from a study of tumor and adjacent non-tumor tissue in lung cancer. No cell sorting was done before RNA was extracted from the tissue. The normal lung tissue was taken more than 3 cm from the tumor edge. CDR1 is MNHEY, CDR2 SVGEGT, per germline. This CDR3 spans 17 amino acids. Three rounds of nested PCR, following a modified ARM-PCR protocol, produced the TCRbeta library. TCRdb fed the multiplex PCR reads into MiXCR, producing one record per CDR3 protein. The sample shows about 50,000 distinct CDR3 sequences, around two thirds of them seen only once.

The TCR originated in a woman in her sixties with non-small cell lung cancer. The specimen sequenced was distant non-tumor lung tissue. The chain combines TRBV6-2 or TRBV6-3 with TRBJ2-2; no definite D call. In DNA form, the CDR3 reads TGTACCAGCAGTTACACCCAACAGAGAACCAACACCGGGGAGCTGTTTTTT. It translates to CTSSYTQQRTNTGELFF.